This is a list of T cell receptor beta chains from one sample in a study of spatial heterogeneity in lung cancer. TCRdb passed the 5' RACE reads through MiXCR, listing each CDR3 protein once. The table records 50,000 to 65,000 distinct CDR3 sequences, more than 6.5% of them present only once. The sequencing used PBMCs, collected at surgery. The receptor set was obtained from a female donor with early-stage non-small cell lung cancer. Each CDR3 is given with its conserved first and last residue. A D gene is named only where the DNA matches it firmly. Not every row has a clone size; where given, it reads once, few, many or a size class.

>TRBJ2-7|TRBD1|TRBV6-5|many
TGTGCCAGCAGTTATGACAGGGCCTACGAGCAGTACTTC
CASSYDRAYEQYF
>TRBJ2-3|.|TRBV11-2|.
TGTGCCAGCAGCCCGGGGGTCGGCACAGATATGCAGTATTTT
CASSPGVGTDMQYF
>TRBJ2-2|.|TRBV10-3|.
TGTGCCATCAGTGCTGGAGAAAGAAACACCGGGGAGCTGTTTTTT
CAISAGERNTGELFF
>TRBJ2-7|.|TRBV5-6|few
TGTGCCAGCAGCCGAACTCGGGCGACCTACGAGCAGTACTTC
CASSRTRATYEQYF
>TRBJ2-7|TRBD1|TRBV15|many
TGTGCCACCAGCAGAATGACAGGGGGGGCCTACGAGCAGTACTTC
CATSRMTGGAYEQYF
>TRBJ2-2|TRBD1|TRBV7-8|many
TGTGCCAGCAGCTTAGTCGACAGGGACACCGGGGAGCTGTTTTTT
CASSLVDRDTGELFF
>TRBJ1-1|.|TRBV28|medium-sized
TGTGCCAGCAGTTTTGATGGCACGGGTCGCCAGATCATGAACACTGAAGCTTTCTTT
CASSFDGTGRQIMNTEAFF
>TRBJ1-6|TRBD1|TRBV6-2/TRBV6-3|once
TGTGCCAGCAGTCCGTTCGGACAGGGGTCGTCCTATAATTCACCCCTCCACTTT
CASSPFGQGSSYNSPLHF
>TRBJ2-7|.|TRBV12-3/TRBV12-4|few
TGTGCCAGCAATACCCGAGGGGAAGAGCAGTACTTC
CASNTRGEEQYF
>TRBJ1-4|.|TRBV12-3/TRBV12-4|few
TGTGCCAGCAGTCCCCAGCTTAATGAAAAACTGTTTTTT
CASSPQLNEKLFF
>TRBJ2-5|.|TRBV20-1|few
TGCAGTGCTCACCGTCCGGGGGAGACCCAGTACTTC
CSAHRPGETQYF
>TRBJ1-4|.|TRBV2|many
TGTGCCAGCAGTGATGGCAGGTTTTCTGAAAAACTGTTTTTT
CASSDGRFSEKLFF
>TRBJ1-2|TRBD1|TRBV28|many
TGTGCCAGCAGTTTAGGAGGAGGGGGCTTAGGAGGCTACACCTTC
CASSLGGGGLGGYTF
>TRBJ2-2|.|TRBV20-1|many
TGCAGTGCCGGGACAAGAAACACCGGGGAGCTGTTTTTT
CSAGTRNTGELFF
>TRBJ2-7|TRBD1|TRBV29-1|many
TGCAGCGTTGGGGGGACAGGGACCGCCGAGCAGTACTTC
CSVGGTGTAEQYF
>TRBJ2-3|.|TRBV30|.
TGTGCCTGGAGTCCGCAGGGAACAGATACGCAGTATTTT
CAWSPQGTDTQYF
>TRBJ2-3|TRBD2|TRBV5-4|many
TGTGCCAGCAGCCCGGGACTAGCTAGCCCAGATACGCAGTATTTT
CASSPGLASPDTQYF
>TRBJ1-2|.|TRBV7-2|many
TGTGCCAGCAGCTTCGGCGGGAACTATGGCTACACCTTC
CASSFGGNYGYTF
>TRBJ2-7|.|TRBV11-2|many
TGTGCCAGCAGCTCGCACCCCGCCGGATACGAGCAGTACTTC
CASSSHPAGYEQYF
>TRBJ1-2|.|TRBV9|many
TGTGCCAGCAGCGTAGGACAGGCCCCCTCGCCCTATGGCTACACCTTC
CASSVGQAPSPYGYTF
>TRBJ2-1|TRBD2|TRBV23-1|many
TGCGCCAGCAGTCAAAAGCCTAGCGGTTGTAGCTCCTACAATGAGCAGTTCTTC
CASSQKPSGCSSYNEQFF
>TRBJ1-1|.|TRBV4-3|.
TGCGCCAGCAGTGGAACAGGGTCAGCCACTGAAGCTTTCTTT
CASSGTGSATEAFF
>TRBJ1-1|.|TRBV5-1|.
TGCGCCAGCAGCTTCCGTGGGGCGGGCGAGAACACTGAAGCTTTCTTT
CASSFRGAGENTEAFF
>TRBJ2-7|TRBD2|TRBV10-3|many
TGTGCCGTCGGAACTAGCGGGGGGCCCTACGAGCAGTACTTC
CAVGTSGGPYEQYF
>TRBJ2-1|.|TRBV12-3/TRBV12-4|many
TGTGCCAGCAGAGGGCTGAACAATGAGCAGTTCTTC
CASRGLNNEQFF
>TRBJ2-3|TRBD2|TRBV6-4|few
TGTGCCAGCAGTATTAGCGGGGGGCTCACAGATACGCAGTATTTT
CASSISGGLTDTQYF
>TRBJ2-3|.|TRBV4-1|many
TGCGCCAGCAGCCAATACGGCAAAACTAGCACAGATACGCAGTATTTT
CASSQYGKTSTDTQYF
>TRBJ1-1|TRBD1|TRBV29-1|few
TGCAGCGCAAGTCGGGGGACAGGGCCTGAAGCTTTCTTT
CSASRGTGPEAFF
>TRBJ1-1|.|TRBV20-1|few
TGCAGTGCTTCGGGCAGGGGAAGAGTAGCTTTCTTT
CSASGRGRVAFF
>TRBJ2-7|TRBD1|TRBV5-1|many
TGCGCCAGCAGCTCCGGGACAGGGCCCTACGAGCAGTACTTC
CASSSGTGPYEQYF
>TRBJ1-2|.|TRBV2|many
TGTGCCAGCAGTGAAACAGGGCTCGGCTACACCTTC
CASSETGLGYTF
>TRBJ1-3|.|TRBV20-1|few
TGCAGTGCCGGGTGGGGAGACACCATATATTTT
CSAGWGDTIYF
>TRBJ2-4|.|TRBV7-2|many
TGTGCCAGCAGCTTAGCCTCCGGCAGACAAAACATTCAGTACTTC
CASSLASGRQNIQYF
>TRBJ2-3|TRBD1|TRBV20-1|many
TGCAGTGCTAGCTCCGGACAGGGCTTGACAGATACGCAGTATTTT
CSASSGQGLTDTQYF
>TRBJ1-1|TRBD1|TRBV5-6|many
TGTGCCAGCAGATTCCAATGGCAGGGGGCCACTGAAGCTTTCTTT
CASRFQWQGATEAFF
>TRBJ2-5|.|TRBV7-6|many
TGTGCCAGCAGCTTGGGGAGAGAGACCCAGTACTTC
CASSLGRETQYF
>TRBJ1-2|.|TRBV11-1|many
TGTGCCAGCAGCCGCCTGGATGAGGGGGTAAACTATGGCTACACCTTC
CASSRLDEGVNYGYTF
>TRBJ2-5|.|TRBV11-1|.
TGTGTCAGCAGTGCCCTTCGAGTGGAGACCCAGTACTTC
CVSSALRVETQYF
>TRBJ1-3|.|TRBV9|few
TGTGCCAGCAGCGTTACAGGGTTCGGAAACACCATATATTTT
CASSVTGFGNTIYF
>TRBJ2-2|.|TRBV5-1|few
TGCGCCAGCAGCTGGGCTCCGGGGGGCGCGAACACCGGGGAGCTGTTTTTT
CASSWAPGGANTGELFF
>TRBJ2-7|.|TRBV6-5|.
TGTGCCAGCAGTTACTCATGGCTGGACGAGCAGTACTTC
CASSYSWLDEQYF
>TRBJ2-2|.|TRBV27|.
TGTGCCAGCAGTTTATTACTCGGCCCCTTTCCCGGGGAGCTGTTTTTT
CASSLLLGPFPGELFF
>TRBJ2-2|.|TRBV7-2|few
TGTGCCAGCAGCTTAGGAGGGTGGGCCGGGGAGCTGTTTTTT
CASSLGGWAGELFF
>TRBJ1-1|TRBD1|TRBV2|.
TGTGCCAGCAGTGCATATCCCGGGACAGGGTACACTGAAGCTTTCTTT
CASSAYPGTGYTEAFF
>TRBJ2-7|.|TRBV3-1|.
TGTGCCAGCAGCCGAAGCGACAGAATTGCCTACGAGCAGTACTTC
CASSRSDRIAYEQYF
>TRBJ2-7|.|TRBV6-2/TRBV6-3|.
TGTGCCACCGCGGGACTGATTTACGAGCAGTACTTC
CATAGLIYEQYF
>TRBJ1-2|.|TRBV28|many
TGTGCCATCCCGACGGGGGCAGGCTATGGCTACACCTTC
CAIPTGAGYGYTF
>TRBJ1-2|.|TRBV12-3/TRBV12-4|many
TGTGCCAGCAGCCTAGGGGAGGGACTATTCCTTGGCTACACCTTC
CASSLGEGLFLGYTF
>TRBJ2-7|.|TRBV20-1|.
TGCAGTGCCTTAGCGGCAACCGGACTCGTTTCCTACGAGCAGTACTTC
CSALAATGLVSYEQYF
>TRBJ2-3|.|TRBV19|many
TGTGCCAGTAGACTCGGGACTAGCACAGATACGCAGTATTTT
CASRLGTSTDTQYF
>TRBJ2-3|.|TRBV25-1|many
TGTGCCAGCAGGGCGGAAAGCACAGATACGCAGTATTTT
CASRAESTDTQYF
>TRBJ2-7|.|TRBV7-9|many
TGTGCCAGCAGCGATATGATGGGGCGCTACGAGCAGTACTTC
CASSDMMGRYEQYF
>TRBJ1-2|.|TRBV29-1|many
TGCAGCGTTGAAGAAGGTCTGCTTTATGGCTACACCTTC
CSVEEGLLYGYTF
>TRBJ1-2|.|TRBV7-5|.
.
CISVSEATRQTNYGYTF
>TRBJ2-3|.|TRBV7-9|many
TGCGCCAGCAGCTTGGGGACTACAGATACGCAGTATTTT
CASSLGTTDTQYF
>TRBJ2-1|TRBD2|TRBV28|many
TGTGCCAGCAGTTCCAACCCGGGACTAGCGGGGCGACACTCCTACAATGAGCAGTTCTTC
CASSSNPGLAGRHSYNEQFF
>TRBJ1-2|TRBD1|TRBV20-1|many
TGCAGTGCCCCCAGGGGGTATGCTAACTATGGCTACACCTTC
CSAPRGYANYGYTF
>TRBJ2-1|.|TRBV11-2|many
TGTGCCAGCAGCTTAGGTGTGGGGCAGGCCTCCTACAATGAGCAGTTCTTC
CASSLGVGQASYNEQFF